This TCR beta chain was captured in a study of blood T cells in healthy people across ages. The use of a sample-barcoded 5' primer and a J-beta primer mix characterized a second PCR of 7 to 11 cycles. A template-switch adaptor containing 12 random nucleotides labeled each cDNA molecule. Each CDR3 protein is one row after TCRdb ran MiXCR on the 5' RACE reads. The table records approximately 690,000 distinct CDR3 sequences, around 43% of them present only once. This receptor was obtained from an elderly man in good health. Sequencing used blood.

CDR3 in amino acids: CASSLGRVHTDTQYF. In DNA form, the CDR3 reads TGCGCCAGCAGCTTGGGTAGAGTACACACAGATACGCAGTATTTT. The genes are TRBV5-1 and TRBJ2-3; D gene uncertain. V was pared by 0 bases and J by 2 bases, with 10 bases between. Germline V gene data show CDR1 as SGHRS and CDR2 as YFSETQ. The CDR3 extends over 15 amino acids. Complete variable domain (other parts from reference TRBV5-1 and TRBJ2-3): KAGVTQTPRYLIKTRGQQVTLSCSPISGHRSVSWYQQTPGQGLQFLFEYFSETQRNKGNFPGRFSGRQFSNSRSEMNVSTLELGDSALYLCASSLGRVHTDTQYFGPGTRLTVL.